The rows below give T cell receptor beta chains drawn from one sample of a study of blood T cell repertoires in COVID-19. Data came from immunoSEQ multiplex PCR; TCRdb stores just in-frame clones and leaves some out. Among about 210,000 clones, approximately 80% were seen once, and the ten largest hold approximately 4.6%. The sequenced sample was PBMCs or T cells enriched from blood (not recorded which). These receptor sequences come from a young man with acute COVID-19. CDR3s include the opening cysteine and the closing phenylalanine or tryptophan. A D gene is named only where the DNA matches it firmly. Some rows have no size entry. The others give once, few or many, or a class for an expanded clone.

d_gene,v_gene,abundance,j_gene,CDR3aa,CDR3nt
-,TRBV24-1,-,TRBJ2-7,CATSSDVGYEQYF,TGTGCCACCAGTAGCGACGTCGGCTACGAGCAGTACTTC
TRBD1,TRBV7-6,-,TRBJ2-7,CASSSADWDSYEQYF,TGTGCCAGCAGCTCGGCCGACTGGGACAGCTACGAGCAGTACTTC
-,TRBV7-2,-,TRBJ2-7,CASSTHGSGLYEQYF,TGTGCCAGCAGCACCCACGGCAGCGGCCTCTACGAGCAGTACTTC
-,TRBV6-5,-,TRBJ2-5,CASSYSTRPRETQYF,TGTGCCAGCAGTTACTCGACAAGACCTCGGGAGACCCAGTACTTC
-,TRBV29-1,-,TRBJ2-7,CSVGRSSYEQYF,TGCAGCGTTGGTAGGAGCTCCTACGAGCAGTACTTC
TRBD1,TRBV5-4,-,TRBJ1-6,CASSLPTGQNSPLHF,TGTGCCAGCAGTCTGCCGACGGGACAGAATTCACCCCTCCACTTT
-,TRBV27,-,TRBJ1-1,CASSSQISTEAFF,TGTGCCAGCAGTTCACAGATTAGCACTGAAGCTTTCTTT
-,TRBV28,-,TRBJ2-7,CASSLYGGSSYEQYF,TGTGCCAGCAGTTTATATGGCGGAAGCTCCTACGAGCAGTACTTC
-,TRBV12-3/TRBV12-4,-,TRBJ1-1,CASTFHGTEAFF,TGTGCCAGCACCTTTCACGGCACTGAAGCTTTCTTT
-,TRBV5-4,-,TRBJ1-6,CASSLVSGVVDSPLHF,TGTGCCAGCAGCTTGGTATCGGGGGTCGTTGATTCACCCCTCCACTTT
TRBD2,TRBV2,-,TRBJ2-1,CASRAGTSGYNEQFF,TGTGCCAGCAGAGCCGGGACTAGCGGATACAATGAGCAGTTCTTC
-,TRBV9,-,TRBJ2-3,CASSDSEVQLTDTQYF,TGTGCCAGCAGCGACTCGGAGGTACAACTCACAGATACGCAGTATTTT
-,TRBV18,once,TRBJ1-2,CASSSRDGNGYTF,TGTGCCAGCTCATCCAGGGATGGGAATGGCTACACCTTC
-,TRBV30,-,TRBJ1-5,CAWSTGGDQPQHF,TGTGCCTGGAGTACTGGCGGGGATCAGCCCCAGCATTTT
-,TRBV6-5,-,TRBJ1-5,CASSNGGRNQPQHF,TGTGCCAGCAGTAACGGGGGAAGAAATCAGCCCCAGCATTTT
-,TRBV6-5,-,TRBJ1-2,CAGTGGVNYGYTF,TGTGCCGGAACCGGGGGGGTAAACTATGGCTACACCTTC
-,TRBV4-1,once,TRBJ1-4,CASSHGSGHEKLFF,TGCGCCAGCAGCCATGGTAGCGGTCATGAAAAACTGTTTTTT
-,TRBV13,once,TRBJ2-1,CASSLVRDSHNEQFF,TGTGCCAGCAGCTTAGTCAGGGATAGTCACAATGAGCAGTTCTTC
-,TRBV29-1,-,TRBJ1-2,CSSQDNGYTF,TGCAGCAGTCAGGATAATGGCTACACCTTC
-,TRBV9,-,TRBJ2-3,CASSPKTRSFTDTQYF,TGTGCCAGCAGCCCAAAGACAAGGTCTTTCACAGATACGCAGTATTTT
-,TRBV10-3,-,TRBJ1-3,CAISESLSSGNTIYF,TGTGCCATCAGTGAGTCATTGAGCTCTGGAAACACCATATATTTT
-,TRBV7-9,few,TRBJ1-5,CASSSDRNQPQHF,TGTGCCAGCAGTTCTGACAGAAATCAGCCCCAGCATTTT
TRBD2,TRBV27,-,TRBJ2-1,CASLASGYNEQFF,TGTGCCAGCTTAGCTAGCGGTTACAATGAGCAGTTCTTC
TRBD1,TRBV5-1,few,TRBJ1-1,CASNGQVNTEAFF,TGCGCCAGCAACGGACAGGTGAACACTGAAGCTTTCTTT
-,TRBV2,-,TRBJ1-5,CASNPGMEHQPQHF,TGTGCCAGCAACCCGGGGATGGAGCATCAGCCCCAGCATTTT
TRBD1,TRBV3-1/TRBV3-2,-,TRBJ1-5,CASSHPGQGVKPQHF,TGTGCCAGCAGCCACCCGGGACAGGGGGTTAAGCCCCAGCATTTT
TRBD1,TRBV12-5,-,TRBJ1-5,CASGSRDRAYQPQHF,TGTGCTAGTGGTTCCCGGGACAGGGCGTACCAGCCCCAGCATTTT
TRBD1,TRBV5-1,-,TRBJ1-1,CASSAGQVMNTEAFF,TGCGCCAGCAGCGCGGGACAGGTTATGAACACTGAAGCTTTCTTT
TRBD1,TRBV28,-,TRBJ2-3,CASAEGADTQYF,TGTGCCAGCGCCGAGGGGGCTGATACGCAGTATTTT
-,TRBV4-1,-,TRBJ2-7,CASSQESQVLHEQYF,TGCGCCAGCAGCCAAGAAAGTCAGGTTCTGCACGAGCAGTACTTC
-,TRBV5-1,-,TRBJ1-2,CASSLLGDSRGYTF,TGCGCCAGCAGCTTGTTGGGGGACTCTCGAGGCTACACCTTC
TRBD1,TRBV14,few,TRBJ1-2,CASSRNQGDGYTF,TGTGCCAGCAGCCGCAACCAGGGGGATGGCTACACCTTC
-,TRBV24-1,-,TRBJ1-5,CATSRGRNQPQHF,TGTGCCACCAGTCGGGGGAGAAATCAGCCCCAGCATTTT
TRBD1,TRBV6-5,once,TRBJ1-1,CASSYGWDRGTEAFF,TGTGCCAGCAGTTACGGATGGGACAGGGGCACTGAAGCTTTCTTT
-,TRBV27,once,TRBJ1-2,CASSLAVLSGKTNYGYTF,TGTGCCAGCAGTTTAGCGGTACTTTCGGGGAAGACTAACTATGGCTACACCTTC
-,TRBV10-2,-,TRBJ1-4,CASSEWGGLNEKLFF,TGCGCCAGCAGTGAGTGGGGCGGTTTAAATGAAAAACTGTTTTTT
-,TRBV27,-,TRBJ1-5,CASSFSSNQPQHF,TGTGCCAGCAGTTTCTCTAGCAATCAGCCCCAGCATTTT
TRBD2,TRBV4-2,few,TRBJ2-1,CASSQSPGGGLRNEQFF,TGTGCCAGCAGCCAGTCCCCTGGCGGGGGGTTACGAAATGAGCAGTTCTTC
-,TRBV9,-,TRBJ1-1,CASSVTGNTEAFF,TGTGCCAGCAGCGTTACAGGGAACACTGAAGCTTTCTTT
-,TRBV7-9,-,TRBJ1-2,CASSIIGQGYGYTF,TGTGCCAGCAGCATTATTGGACAAGGCTATGGCTACACCTTC
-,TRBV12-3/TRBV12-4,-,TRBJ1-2,CASSLASYGYTF,TGTGCCAGCAGTTTAGCGAGTTATGGCTACACCTTC
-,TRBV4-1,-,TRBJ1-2,CASSQGGSPNYGYTF,TGCGCCAGCAGCCAAGGCGGCAGTCCTAACTATGGCTACACCTTC
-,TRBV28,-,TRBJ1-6,CATRLLKSPLHF,TGTGCCACGAGGCTTTTAAAATCACCCCTCCACTTT
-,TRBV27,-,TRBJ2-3,CASSWGGTRGPVDTQYF,TGTGCCAGCAGTTGGGGGGGAACCAGGGGGCCAGTAGATACGCAGTATTTT
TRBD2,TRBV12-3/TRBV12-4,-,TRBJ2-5,CASSSYGGETQYF,TGTGCCAGCAGCTCTTACGGGGGGGAGACCCAGTACTTC
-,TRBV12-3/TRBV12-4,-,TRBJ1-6,CASSSFNSPLHF,TGTGCCAGCAGTTCCTTCAATTCACCCCTCCACTTT
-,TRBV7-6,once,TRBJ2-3,CASSLGNRYTDTQYF,TGTGCCAGCAGTTTAGGGAACAGATACACAGATACGCAGTATTTT
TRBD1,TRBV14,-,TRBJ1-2,CASSQAGQGYGYTF,TGTGCCAGCAGCCAAGCGGGACAGGGCTATGGCTACACCTTC
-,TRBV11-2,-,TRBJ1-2,CASSLVGGVNYGYTF,TGTGCCAGCAGCTTAGTTGGCGGGGTTAACTATGGCTACACCTTC
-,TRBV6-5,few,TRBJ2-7,CASSTVGEQYF,TGTGCCAGCAGTACGGTCGGCGAGCAGTACTTC
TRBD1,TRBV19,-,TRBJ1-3,CASTKPGGMRGNTIYF,TGTGCCAGTACCAAGCCAGGGGGCATGCGGGGAAACACCATATATTTT
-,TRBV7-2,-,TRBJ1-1,CASRLTGYTEAFF,TGTGCCAGCAGGCTTACAGGGTACACTGAAGCTTTCTTT
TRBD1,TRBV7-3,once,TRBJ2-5,CASSSTGQGLQETQYF,TGTGCCAGCAGCTCTACGGGACAGGGGCTGCAAGAGACCCAGTACTTC
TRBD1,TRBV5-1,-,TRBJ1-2,CASSLGQNSHGYTF,TGCGCCAGCAGCCTGGGACAGAACTCCCATGGCTACACCTTC
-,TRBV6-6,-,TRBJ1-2,CASSYSTADYTF,TGTGCCAGCAGTTACTCGACGGCGGACTACACCTTC
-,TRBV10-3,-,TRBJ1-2,CAISDLLGGYYGYTF,TGTGCCATCAGTGACCTGCTTGGGGGCTACTATGGCTACACCTTC
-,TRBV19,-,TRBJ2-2,CASSSQLAGELFF,TGTGCCAGTAGTTCCCAGTTGGCCGGGGAGCTGTTTTTT
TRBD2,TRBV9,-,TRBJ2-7,CASSVGSGGYEQYF,TGTGCCAGCAGCGTAGGTAGCGGGGGCTACGAGCAGTACTTC